Each of the 7 T cell receptor beta chains below was sequenced from the same sample in a study of blood T cells in healthy people across ages. PCR was performed a second time for about 7 to 11 cycles using a sample-barcoded 5' primer and a J-beta primer mix. TCRdb recomputed calls from the 5' RACE reads with MiXCR, one row per CDR3 protein. Of roughly 1.6 million distinct CDR3 sequences listed, about 31% are singletons. Sequencing used blood. These receptors all stem from a young woman in good health.

This clonotype was seen a few times. The chain links TRBV5-1 to TRBJ2-1, with 12 bases lining up with TRBD1. The CDR3 totals 17 residues. V lost 0 bases, J lost 9 bases, and 10 bases stayed unmatched. Germline V CDR1 and CDR2: SGHRS, YFSETQ. CDR3 sequence reads: CASSLDGGTGGRTEQFF. In DNA form, the CDR3 reads TGCGCCAGCAGCTTGGATGGGGGGACAGGGGGCCGTACTGAGCAGTTCTTC.

Turning to this clonotype: This could be a read error, since a much larger clone is one nucleotide away. The DNA of the CDR3 is TGCAGCGTTGGGGCCAGACGTAATGAGCAGTACTTC. This translates into CSVGARRNEQYF. The V gene is TRBV29-1, the J gene TRBJ2-4; D not resolved. The germline gives CDR1 SQVTM, CDR2 ANQGSEA. The V and J ends lost 4 bases and 13 bases respectively, with 17 bases between them. The CDR3 has 12 residues.

This chain joins TRBV7-3 and TRBJ2-1; 7 nucleotides match TRBD2. J was trimmed by 2 bases and V by 5 bases; bases with no gene match: 9. Per germline, CDR1 SGHTA and CDR2 FQGTGA. This CDR3 is 16 amino acids long. The CDR3 DNA reads TGTGCCAGCAGCCAGCTAGGCGGGGGAACCTACAATGAGCAGTTCTTC. This codes for CASSQLGGGTYNEQFF.

The V call is TRBV9, the J call TRBJ2-3, with D unresolved. V was pared by 4 bases and J by 0 bases, with 9 bases between. The CDR3 runs to 14 residues. Germline lookup yields CDR1 SGDLS and CDR2 YYNGEE. CDR3 bases: TGTGCCAGCAGCAGGACCTTTAGCACAGATACGCAGTATTTT. Translated, it gives CASSRTFSTDTQYF. Full variable domain (missing parts from reference TRBV9 and TRBJ2-3): DSGVTQTPKHLITATGQRVTLRCSPRSGDLSVYWYQQSLDQGLQFLIQYYNGEERAKGNILERFSAQQFPDLHSELNLSSLELGDSALYFCASSRTFSTDTQYFGPGTRLTVL.

This clonotype occurred a few times. This chain links TRBV4-2 with TRBJ2-3; D remains unclear. The germline V gene has CDR1 LGHNA and CDR2 YNFKEQ. V was pared by 2 bases and J by 6 bases, with 9 bases between. CDR3 size: 13 residues. CDR3 in amino acids: CASSQWKWDTQYF. The CDR3 DNA follows: TGTGCCAGCAGCCAATGGAAATGGGATACGCAGTATTTT.

This clonotype was observed a single time. The V and J genes are TRBV12-3 or TRBV12-4 and TRBJ2-1; 8 bases are a match to TRBD2. The CDR3 totals 15 residues. J was trimmed by 3 bases and V by 3 bases; bases with no gene match: 4. The CDR3 protein is CASSFSGVNYNEQFF. The CDR3, as DNA: TGTGCCAGCAGTTTTAGCGGGGTTAACTACAATGAGCAGTTCTTC.

This clonotype came up many times. The chain carries TRBV6-1 and TRBJ2-3, with no clear D. Germline V gene sequence: CDR1 MNHNS, CDR2 SASEGT. V was trimmed by 6 bases and J by 3 bases, leaving 10 bases between them. The CDR3 is 13 residues long. CDR3 region: CASRTHGTDTQYF. The CDR3 region has the DNA TGTGCCAGCAGGACACATGGTACAGATACGCAGTATTTT.